This paragraph covers one TCR beta chain sequence. Its target is not known. Splitting the CD4+ cells yielded a CD45RA+ naive subset and a CD45RA-negative memory subset. The CDR3 runs 14 residues. In germline, CDR1 is LNHDA, CDR2 SQIVND (reference sequence). Germline trimming cut 7 bases from V and 9 bases from J; bases unmatched to any gene: 13. These data originate in a study of shared clonotypes between healthy human individuals. Study-level results: Larger estimated richness was generally recorded for naive subsets relative to memory subsets. Generation probability values for non-shared clonotypes were lower than those for clonotypes shared by all four donors.

Only in-frame clones appear in the TCRdb table, and some are missing; sequencing was by immunoSEQ multiplex PCR. This table has roughly 2.6 million clones, approximately 92% appearing once. Sequences were obtained from naive CD4+ T cells sorted from blood. The sample's subset: CD45RA+ positively selected. The rearrangement links TRBV19 to TRBJ2-3; 7 nucleotides line up with TRBD2. The clonotype was recovered from a man younger than 35 in good health. CDR3 region: CASKLGPPGGTQYF. CDR3 DNA sequence: TGTGCCAGTAAATTGGGACCGCCGGGAGGAACGCAGTATTTT. Looking up the rest from reference TRBV19 and TRBJ2-3 gives the full variable domain: DGGITQSPKYLFRKEGQNVTLSCEQNLNHDAMYWYRQDPGQGLRLIYYSQIVNDFQKGDIAEGYSVSREKKESFPLTVTSAQKNPTAFYLCASKLGPPGGTQYFGPGTRLTVL.